The next 9 T cell receptor beta chains were all read from a single sample in a study of T-cell memory formation after mild COVID-19. TCRdb redid the calling of the 5' RACE reads with MiXCR, one entry per CDR3 protein. The sample lists 550,000 to 600,000 distinct CDR3 sequences, roughly a fifth occurring once. Sequencing was carried out using PBMCs or a T cell subset sorted from them (not recorded which). These receptors were taken from an adult woman who had mild COVID-19 (a few samples of this study predate the infection). Cell type and time point are not known.

For the CDR3, the DNA is TGCGCCAGCAGCATAGGGACAGCCTCCTTAATGAACACTGAAGCTTTCTTT. Its protein is CASSIGTASLMNTEAFF. V is TRBV5-1 and J is TRBJ1-1; 7 bases map to TRBD1. V lost 4 bases, J lost 0 bases, and 12 bases stayed unmatched. Germline loops: CDR1 SGHRS, CDR2 YFSETQ. The CDR3 is 17 amino acids.

This clonotype was seen only a few times. The rearrangement joins TRBV5-6 to TRBJ2-1; 12 nucleotides agree with TRBD2. CDR3 length equals 14 residues. With V trimmed by 3 bases and J by 8 bases, 3 bases remained unmatched. Germline loops: CDR1 SGHDT, CDR2 YYEEEE. CDR3 sequence (DNA): TGTGCCAGCAGCTCGACTAGCGGGAGCGATGAGCAGTTCTTC. It specifies CASSSTSGSDEQFF. Combining the CDR3 with reference TRBV5-6 and TRBJ2-1 gives the whole variable domain DAGVTQSPTHLIKTRGQQVTLRCSPKSGHDTVSWYQQALGQGPQFIFQYYEEEERQRGNFPDRFSGHQFPNYSSELNVNALLLGDSALYLCASSSTSGSDEQFFGPGTRLTVL.

This clonotype was counted between two and nine times. This chain connects TRBV29-1 to TRBJ2-1; 8 positions agree with TRBD1. This CDR3 contains 13 residues. Losses at the gene ends were 0 bases for V and 9 bases for J; bases not matched to a gene: 4. Germline assignment: CDR1 SQVTM and CDR2 ANQGSEA. CDR3 loop: CSVEDRQGSEQFF. The DNA of the CDR3 is TGCAGCGTTGAAGATCGACAGGGGTCTGAGCAGTTCTTC.

A remark on this clonotype: Sequence at one end of the junction differs from germline and may be a read error. The rearrangement links TRBV12-3 or TRBV12-4 to TRBJ2-5; possible D gene TRBD2, 7 bases. The CDR3 extends over 11 amino acids. DNA for the CDR3: TGTGCCAGCAGTTCTGGGAGAGAGGGGGGGTTC. Protein: CASSSGREGGF.

The chain employs TRBV24-1 and TRBJ1-5, with D uncertain. The CDR3 has 12 residues. Trimming took 3 bases from V and 9 from J, leaving 8 bases between them. The germline V gene has CDR1 KGHDR and CDR2 SFDVKD. In nucleotides, the CDR3 is TGTGCCACCAGTGATCTCGGCGTGCCCCAGCATTTT. It codes for CATSDLGVPQHF.

The chain recombines TRBV12-3 or TRBV12-4 with TRBJ1-2; TRBD1 matches 8 bases. The CDR3 runs 12 residues. Trimming took 3 bases from V and 10 from J; bases not matched to a gene: 4. In DNA form, the CDR3 reads TGTGCCAGCAGTTTGGTGACAGGGGACTACACCTTC. Encoded protein: CASSLVTGDYTF.

The J gene is TRBJ1-2, the V gene TRBV6-5; 8 nucleotides agree with TRBD1. Germline V gives CDR1 MNHEY, CDR2 SVGAGI. The CDR3 runs to 14 residues. Trimming cost V 1 base and J 7 bases; bases outside gene matches: 5. CDR3 in amino acids: CASSYWQGAGGYTF. CDR3 coding DNA: TGTGCCAGCAGTTACTGGCAGGGGGCAGGTGGCTACACCTTC.

This clonotype was observed a few times. The chain has TRBV7-6 and TRBJ2-1; 11 bases match TRBD2. The J segment lost 0 bases and the V segment lost 4 bases, leaving 8 bases of the junction unmatched. Germline V gene lookup returns CDR1 SGHVS and CDR2 FNYEAQ. The CDR3 is 18 amino acids. CDR3 coding DNA: TGTGCCAGCAGCTCTGGACTAGCGGGCTGGGGCTCCTACAATGAGCAGTTCTTC. Translated, it gives CASSSGLAGWGSYNEQFF.

The chain is built from TRBV9 and TRBJ2-7; no firm D call. V lost 0 bases and J 2 bases, leaving 9 bases between the germline ends. The CDR3 has 14 amino acids. The V gene's germline CDR1 is SGDLS and CDR2 YYNGEE. CDR3 nucleotides: TGTGCCAGCAGCGTAGATACAACCCCCTACGAGCAGTACTTC. This encodes CASSVDTTPYEQYF. Complete variable domain (other parts from reference TRBV9 and TRBJ2-7): DSGVTQTPKHLITATGQRVTLRCSPRSGDLSVYWYQQSLDQGLQFLIQYYNGEERAKGNILERFSAQQFPDLHSELNLSSLELGDSALYFCASSVDTTPYEQYFGPGTRLTVT.